A single sample gave rise to the 13 T cell receptor beta chains below, sequenced in a study of blood T cell repertoires in COVID-19. Only in-frame clones appear in the TCRdb table, and some are missing; sequencing was by immunoSEQ multiplex PCR. The table includes around 100,000 clones, approximately 80% detected once. Sequences were obtained from peripheral blood. The receptors here all came from a human donor in a cohort sampled during active COVID-19.

In nucleotides, the CDR3 is TGTGCCAGCAGTGACTCGGACTACCGACCCGGGGAGCTGTTTTTT. This translates into CASSDSDYRPGELFF. The chain carries TRBV6-4 and TRBJ2-2; TRBD2 is a possible D gene (6 bases). The CDR3 is 15 residues long. The V gene lost 0 bases and the J gene lost 6 bases, with 11 bases spanning the gap. Germline loops: CDR1 MRHNA, CDR2 SNTAGT.

The chain is built from TRBV5-1 and TRBJ2-3; D is unresolved. CDR3 length: 14 residues. V dropped 5 bases and J dropped 0 bases, with 10 bases sitting between them. Germline-derived CDR1 and CDR2 are SGHRS and YFSETQ. The chain's CDR3 is CASRTWASTDTQYF. CDR3 nucleotide sequence: TGCGCCAGCAGAACGTGGGCAAGCACAGATACGCAGTATTTT.

The genes are TRBV19 and TRBJ1-1; 10 bases are a match to TRBD1. Germline V gives CDR1 LNHDA, CDR2 SQIVND (reference sequence). V trimming: 6 bases; J trimming: 0 bases; junction bases outside the gene matches: 10. The CDR3 runs to 17 residues. The CDR3 sequence is CASSPGDRGFLNTEAFF. CDR3 nucleotide sequence: TGTGCCAGTAGCCCTGGGGACAGGGGCTTTCTGAACACTGAAGCTTTCTTT.

CDR3 coding DNA: TGTGCCAGCAGCTTATCGGGGGGAAGTGGAAACACCATATATTTT. It yields the protein CASSLSGGSGNTIYF. The rearrangement uses TRBV11-3 and TRBJ1-3; maybe TRBD1 (5 bases). Deletions cut 2 bases from V and 3 bases from J, with 11 bases between. The germline V gene encodes CDR1 SGHNT and CDR2 YENEEA. The CDR3 consists of 15 residues.

V is TRBV21-1 and J is TRBJ2-5; the table's D gene call, TRBD1, was not cross checked with the DNA. TRBV21-1 counts as a pseudogene. The length of the CDR3 is 14 residues. This CDR3 is CASSKTGQVETQYF. The CDR3 DNA sequence: TGTGCCAGCAGCAAAACGGGACAGGTGGAGACCCAGTACTTC.

The chain carries TRBV7-2 and TRBJ2-2, with 8 bases matching TRBD1. Germline CDR1 is SGHTA and CDR2 is FQGNSA. This CDR3 spans 18 amino acids. V trimming: 1 base; J trimming: 6 bases; junction bases outside the gene matches: 13. In DNA form, the CDR3 reads TGTGCCAGCAGCTTAGTCCAGGGGGCAATGGGCTTGGCCGGGGAGCTGTTTTTT. Translated, it gives CASSLVQGAMGLAGELFF. Variable domain in full (rest from reference TRBV7-2 and TRBJ2-2): GAGVSQSPSNKVTEKGKDVELRCDPISGHTALYWYRQSLGQGLEFLIYFQGNSAPDKSGLPSDRFSAERTGGSVSTLTIQRTQQEDSAVYLCASSLVQGAMGLAGELFFGEGSRLTVL.

This chain connects TRBV11-3 to TRBJ2-1; D may be TRBD1 (6 bases). Germline CDR1 is SGHNT and CDR2 is YENEEA. CDR3 length: 12 amino acids. V was cut by 5 bases and J by 7 bases, with 9 bases left in between. The CDR3 is CASSPQGNEQFF. In DNA form, the CDR3 reads TGTGCCAGCAGCCCGCAGGGGAATGAGCAGTTCTTC.

This clone showed up just once. The chain couples TRBV2 to TRBJ2-1; possibly TRBD1 for D (6 bases). Germline V gene lookup returns CDR1 SNHLY and CDR2 FYNNEI. Trimming took 6 bases from V and 8 from J, leaving 14 bases between them. The CDR3 consists of 13 residues. DNA for the CDR3: TGTGCCAGCAGGAGGGACACCCCGGATGAGCAGTTCTTC. Translated: CASRRDTPDEQFF.

V gene TRBV4-2 combines with J gene TRBJ1-1; 7 bases map to TRBD1. The J segment lost 6 bases and the V segment lost 0 bases, leaving 7 bases of the junction unmatched. Per the germline V gene, CDR1 is LGHNA and CDR2 is YNFKEQ. This CDR3 spans 15 amino acids. As DNA, the CDR3 is TGTGCCAGCAGCCAAGACGCTGTTCAGGGGGCTGAAGCTTTCTTT. Protein product: CASSQDAVQGAEAFF.

The rearrangement uses TRBV6-2 or TRBV6-3 and TRBJ2-7; D might be TRBD2 (6 bases). V shed 3 bases and J shed 0 bases, with 18 bases lying between them. There are 17 residues in the CDR3. CDR1 is MNHEY and CDR2 is SVGEGT in the germline V gene. In nucleotides, the CDR3 is TGTGCCAGCAGTTATTTTATCGGTGGCGGGAACTCCTACGAGCAGTACTTC. Translating gives CASSYFIGGGNSYEQYF.

This clone is a singleton in its sample. This sequence joins TRBV7-9 and TRBJ2-6; D perhaps matches TRBD1 (6 bases). Germline values: CDR1 SEHNR, CDR2 FQNEAQ (reference sequence). This CDR3 has 16 amino acids. Trimming left V 5 bases short and J 2 bases short, with 13 bases between. CDR3: CASSPLGGTGANVLTF. The CDR3 bases are TGTGCCAGCAGCCCCCTAGGGGGAACTGGGGCCAACGTCCTGACTTTC.

CDR3 in amino acids: CASSPITGEYVGYTF. The DNA of the CDR3 is TGTGCCAGCTCACCAATTACAGGGGAGTATGTCGGCTACACCTTC. This sequence joins TRBV18 and TRBJ1-2, with TRBD1 identical over 7 bases. The germline gives CDR1 KGHSH, CDR2 LQKENI. Trimming took 2 bases from V and 8 from J; bases not matched to a gene: 11. This CDR3 contains 15 residues.

J is TRBJ2-2 and V is TRBV10-3; 9 positions agree with TRBD2. The CDR3 length is 16 residues. Per germline, CDR1 ENHRY and CDR2 SYGVKD. Trimming cost V 3 bases and J 3 bases; bases outside gene matches: 5. The CDR3 DNA reads TGTGCCATCAGTGAAACGAGCGGGAGGTACACCGGGGAGCTGTTTTTT. Translation: CAISETSGRYTGELFF.